The 27 T cell receptor beta chains reported below all come from one sample, sequenced in a study of blood T cell repertoires in COVID-19. Profiling relied on immunoSEQ multiplex PCR, and the TCRdb table lists in-frame clones only, not all of them. Among about 220,000 clones listed, 75% to 85% were seen once. Sequencing used peripheral blood. Every receptor here comes from a man aged 45 to 65 with active or convalescent COVID-19.

This chain connects TRBV3-1 (or the pseudogene TRBV3-2) to TRBJ2-1; D gene ambiguous. The CDR3 contains 14 residues. Germline V gives CDR1 LGHDT, CDR2 YNNKEL (reference sequence). V lost 4 bases to trimming and J lost 8 bases, with 15 bases between them. The CDR3: CASSPYSPTYEQFF. CDR3 coding DNA: TGTGCCAGCAGCCCCTATTCCCCGACATATGAGCAGTTCTTC.

The chain is built from TRBV28 and TRBJ1-4; D not certain. The CDR3 sequence is 14 residues long. V was clipped by 3 bases and J by 0 bases, with 5 bases between them. The germline CDR1 and CDR2 sequences are MDHEN and SYDVKM. Here the CDR3 DNA reads TGTGCCAGCAGTTTGGCAACAACTAATGAAAAACTGTTTTTT. It is translated as CASSLATTNEKLFF.

The chain has TRBV11-2 and TRBJ2-7, with 8 bases lining up with TRBD2. Germline CDR1 is SGHAT and CDR2 is FQNNGV. The CDR3 is made up of 15 amino acids. The V and J ends lost 0 bases and 3 bases, in that order; junction bases with no gene match: 4. CDR3 nucleotides: TGTGCCAGCAGCTTAGAACCGGGGGGGCGCTACGAGCAGTACTTC. Translating it yields CASSLEPGGRYEQYF.

In this sample, this clone turned up once. V and J are TRBV19 and TRBJ1-5; a weak D match, TRBD1 (5 bases). Germline-derived CDR1 and CDR2 are LNHDA and SQIVND (reference sequence). Trimming shortened V by 4 bases and J by 4 bases, and 14 bases separated the two germline ends. The CDR3 length is 15 residues. The CDR3 loop is CASSTYRQENQPQHF. The CDR3 DNA is TGTGCCAGTAGTACCTACAGGCAGGAGAATCAGCCCCAGCATTTT.

The chain carries TRBV5-1 and TRBJ2-2; D is perhaps TRBD2 (6 bases). CDR3 length: 15 amino acids. The V end lost 4 bases, the J end lost 3 bases, and 13 bases lay between the germline ends. Per the germline V gene, CDR1 is SGHRS and CDR2 is YFSETQ. Written as DNA, the CDR3 is TGCGCCAGCAGCCCGGGATGGGGGGACACCGGGGAGCTGTTTTTT. Protein product: CASSPGWGDTGELFF. The whole variable domain, filled in from reference TRBV5-1 and TRBJ2-2, reads KAGVTQTPRYLIKTRGQQVTLSCSPISGHRSVSWYQQTPGQGLQFLFEYFSETQRNKGNFPGRFSGRQFSNSRSEMNVSTLELGDSALYLCASSPGWGDTGELFFGEGSRLTVL.

The table lists this clone with a count of one. The chain combines TRBV4-2 with TRBJ2-7; a weak D match, TRBD1 (5 bases). With 3 bases removed from V and 0 bases from J, the gap between germline ends came to 9 bases. Per the germline V gene, CDR1 is LGHNA and CDR2 is YNFKEQ. This CDR3 region has 14 residues. The CDR3 spells CASSQPQVSYEQYV. CDR3 sequence (DNA): TGTGCCAGCAGCCAGCCACAGGTCTCCTACGAGCAGTACGTC.

DNA of the CDR3: TGTGCCAGCAGCTTAAATTCGGGAGAGACCCAGTACTTC. It codes for CASSLNSGETQYF. This rearrangement joins TRBV7-2 to TRBJ2-5; D remains ambiguous. CDR3 length equals 13 residues. Germline loops: CDR1 SGHTA, CDR2 FQGNSA. Trimming took off 2 bases at V and 4 bases at J, with 8 bases between the two ends. The variable domain in full, completed from reference TRBV7-2 and TRBJ2-5, reads GAGVSQSPSNKVTEKGKDVELRCDPISGHTALYWYRQSLGQGLEFLIYFQGNSAPDKSGLPSDRFSAERTGGSVSTLTIQRTQQEDSAVYLCASSLNSGETQYFGPGTRLLVL.

This chain links TRBV6-6 with TRBJ2-2, with D hard to call. Deletions cut 6 bases from V and 11 bases from J, with 13 bases between. Germline values: CDR1 MNHNY, CDR2 SVGAGI (reference sequence). The CDR3 contains 12 residues. The DNA of the CDR3 is TGTGCCAGCAGCCTCCCATCAGGAGAGCTGTTTTTT. This encodes CASSLPSGELFF.

The gene calls are TRBV3-1 (or the pseudogene TRBV3-2) and TRBJ1-1; D is unclear. CDR1 is LGHDT and CDR2 is YNNKEL in the germline V gene (reference sequence). The CDR3 has 12 amino acids. Trimming pared 0 bases from V and 8 bases from J, leaving 7 bases between. The CDR3 loop reads CASSQDREEAFF. CDR3 sequence (DNA): TGTGCCAGCAGCCAAGATCGGGAAGAAGCTTTCTTT.

The chain joins TRBV2 to TRBJ1-2; the match to TRBD1 covers 9 bases. The trim removed 4 bases at V and 10 bases at J, leaving 7 bases unmatched. The germline gives CDR1 SNHLY, CDR2 FYNNEI. The CDR3 contains 13 residues. CDR3 coding DNA: TGTGCCAGCAGTGTTTACGGACAGGGGTCCTACACCTTC. This gives the protein CASSVYGQGSYTF.

The chain links TRBV19 to TRBJ2-7; the D gene is possibly TRBD2 (5 bases). Trimming took off 6 bases at V and 4 bases at J, with 13 bases between the two ends. The germline gives CDR1 LNHDA, CDR2 SQIVND (reference sequence). The CDR3 totals 13 residues. The CDR3 coding sequence is TGTGCCAGTAGCTACGGAGAGGGATACGAGCAGTACTTC. Protein sequence: CASSYGEGYEQYF.

This chain uses TRBV12-3 or TRBV12-4 with TRBJ1-2, with D uncertain. V lost 10 bases and J 8 bases, leaving 20 bases between the germline ends. The CDR3 is 13 residues long. Here the CDR3 reads CAISRTETGGYTF. The CDR3 bases are TGTGCCATCTCCCGGACCGAAACGGGGGGCTACACCTTC.

V and J are TRBV4-3 and TRBJ1-1; TRBD1 is a possible D gene (5 bases). The ends were cut back, 2 bases at V and 1 base at J, with 8 bases in the middle. The CDR3 has 14 residues. Germline V gene data show CDR1 as LGHNA and CDR2 as YSLEER. This chain's CDR3 is CASSQLDRNTEAFF. CDR3 DNA: TGCGCCAGCAGCCAACTAGACAGGAACACTGAAGCTTTCTTT.

CDR3 loop: CASSYSGLAPDTQYF. CDR3 sequence (DNA): TGTGCCAGCAGTTACTCGGGACTAGCTCCAGATACGCAGTATTTT. The gene calls are TRBV6-5 and TRBJ2-3, with 9 bases matching TRBD2. The CDR3 extends over 15 amino acids. The V gene's germline CDR1 is MNHEY and CDR2 SVGAGI. Trimming at V came to 0 bases and at J to 4 bases, leaving 2 bases not matched to a gene.

For this clone: Within the sample, other DNA sequences also encode this same CDR3. This rearrangement joins TRBV20-1 to TRBJ1-5, with D perhaps matching TRBD1 (5 bases). The CDR3 loop spans 11 amino acids. V lost 6 bases and J 4 bases, leaving 7 bases between the germline ends. Germline CDR1 DFQATT, CDR2 SNEGSKA (reference sequence). CDR3 coding DNA: TGCAGTGCGGCAGGGAATCAGCCCCAGCATTTT. Its protein product is CSAAGNQPQHF.

V usage is TRBV28 and J usage is TRBJ1-6; TRBD1 agrees at 7 bases. The CDR3 covers 11 residues. Germline assignment: CDR1 MDHEN and CDR2 SYDVKM. V trimming: 6 bases; J trimming: 16 bases; junction bases outside the gene matches: 6. DNA of the CDR3: TGTGCCAGCAGCCGCGAGGGGGCACTCCACTTT. This gives the protein CASSREGALHF.

The chain joins TRBV6-1 to TRBJ2-7; maybe TRBD2 (6 bases). CDR1 and CDR2 (germline): MNHNS, SASEGT. This CDR3 has 13 amino acids. V was cut by 3 bases and J by 3 bases, with 9 bases left in between. The CDR3 loop is CASSETSYYEQYV. The CDR3 region has the DNA TGTGCCAGCAGTGAGACTAGTTACTACGAGCAGTACGTC.

The V call is TRBV6-2 or TRBV6-3, the J call TRBJ2-1, with D possibly matching TRBD2 (6 bases). Between the trimmed V and J ends, which lost 5 bases and 0 bases, there was a span of 8 bases. The CDR3 sequence is 14 residues long. Per the germline V gene, CDR1 is MNHEY and CDR2 is SVGEGT. CDR3 sequence: CASSPTSSYNEQFF. In DNA form, the CDR3 reads TGTGCCAGCAGTCCGACTAGCTCCTACAATGAGCAGTTCTTC.

The rearrangement uses TRBV7-9 and TRBJ2-5; D possibly corresponds to TRBD2 (6 bases). This CDR3 comprises 14 residues. Trimming pared 6 bases from V and 4 bases from J, leaving 15 bases between. CDR1 is SEHNR and CDR2 is FQNEAQ in the germline V gene (reference sequence). The CDR3: CASSSTRGRETQYF. The CDR3 DNA sequence: TGTGCCAGCAGTTCGACTAGGGGTCGAGAGACCCAGTACTTC.

J is TRBJ1-2 and V is TRBV7-2; 12 bases fit TRBD1. The CDR3 is 15 amino acids. The germline CDR1 and CDR2 sequences are SGHTA and FQGNSA. Losses at the gene ends were 5 bases for V and 4 bases for J; bases not matched to a gene: 5. The chain's CDR3 is CASSLRDRGPYGYTF. DNA of the CDR3: TGTGCCAGCAGCCTAAGGGACAGGGGGCCCTATGGCTACACCTTC. The complete variable domain, with remaining parts taken from reference TRBV7-2 and TRBJ1-2, reads GAGVSQSPSNKVTEKGKDVELRCDPISGHTALYWYRQSLGQGLEFLIYFQGNSAPDKSGLPSDRFSAERTGGSVSTLTIQRTQQEDSAVYLCASSLRDRGPYGYTFGSGTRLTVV.

J is TRBJ1-6 and V is TRBV5-8; 8 bases are shared with TRBD1. Germline V lookup: CDR1 SGHTS, CDR2 YDEGEE. The CDR3 extends over 15 amino acids. The J segment lost 7 bases and the V segment lost 1 base, leaving 4 bases of the junction unmatched. The CDR3 loop is CASSLRQGLNSPLHF. The DNA of the CDR3 is TGTGCCAGCAGCTTGCGACAGGGGCTGAATTCACCCCTCCACTTT.

In this sample, this clone turned up a few times. The chain has TRBV29-1 and TRBJ1-1; unclear D gene. The CDR3 has 13 amino acids. Per the germline V gene, CDR1 is SQVTM and CDR2 is ANQGSEA. Deletions cut 7 bases from V and 4 bases from J, with 16 bases between. The CDR3 DNA is TGCAGCGCTCAGCGGACTTCCTTCACTGAAGCTTTCTTT. Protein sequence: CSAQRTSFTEAFF.

This chain uses TRBV28 with TRBJ1-1; D remains ambiguous. Trimming left V 3 bases short and J 0 bases short, with 2 bases between. The germline CDR1 and CDR2 sequences are MDHEN and SYDVKM. This CDR3 spans 12 amino acids. The chain's CDR3 is CASSFMNTEAFF. CDR3 nucleotides: TGTGCCAGCAGTTTTATGAACACTGAAGCTTTCTTT.

This sequence joins TRBV18 and TRBJ2-7; the match to TRBD1 covers 8 bases. This CDR3 is 14 amino acids long. In germline, CDR1 is KGHSH, CDR2 LQKENI. V lost 2 bases to trimming and J lost 7 bases; unmatched junction nucleotides: 7. The CDR3 sequence is CASSPISGGNEQYF. As DNA, the CDR3 is TGTGCCAGCTCACCAATCTCAGGGGGCAATGAGCAGTACTTC.

The CDR3 loop is CASGPMGPSYEQYF. As DNA, the CDR3 is TGTGCCAGCGGACCTATGGGGCCCTCCTACGAGCAGTACTTC. The gene calls are TRBV5-6 and TRBJ2-7; a weak D match, TRBD1 (5 bases). Germline V CDR1 and CDR2: SGHDT, YYEEEE. The CDR3 consists of 14 residues. V dropped 7 bases and J dropped 0 bases, with 14 bases sitting between them.

V is TRBV29-1 and J is TRBJ2-1; TRBD2 might be the D (6 bases). This CDR3 has 14 amino acids. Trimming removed 1 base from V and 4 bases from J, with 11 bases in between. CDR1 is SQVTM, CDR2 ANQGSEA, per germline. This chain's CDR3 is CSVEAWDFYNEQFF. DNA of the CDR3: TGCAGCGTTGAAGCGTGGGACTTTTACAATGAGCAGTTCTTC.

The rearrangement links TRBV25-1 to TRBJ1-2; tentatively, D is TRBD1 (5 bases). The V gene lost 2 bases and the J gene lost 6 bases, with 25 bases spanning the gap. CDR1 is MGHDK, CDR2 SYGVNS, per germline. The CDR3 is 18 residues long. CDR3: CASSERPSKVIQGNGYTF. In DNA, the CDR3 is TGTGCCAGCAGTGAAAGGCCCTCGAAAGTCATCCAGGGAAATGGCTACACCTTC.